This T cell receptor (beta chain) was identified during a study of T cell changes during pregnancy in multiple sclerosis. Sequenced by immunoSEQ multiplex PCR; TCRdb stores in-frame clones only, minus some. The profile shows around 41,000 clones, approximately 90% of them singletons. Trimming removed 1 base at V and 4 bases at J, with 7 bases between. The CDR3 contains 13 residues. Germline V CDR1 and CDR2: SNHLY, FYNNEI. This chain links TRBV2 with TRBJ1-1; D not certain. Sequences were derived from CD4+ T cells from peripheral blood mononuclear cells, sampled in the third trimester of pregnancy. The receptor was derived from a female donor in good health, enrolled as a control in a pregnancy study. This CDR3 reads CASSEEQLTEAFF. As DNA, the CDR3 is TGTGCCAGCAGTGAAGAACAGCTCACTGAAGCTTTCTTT.